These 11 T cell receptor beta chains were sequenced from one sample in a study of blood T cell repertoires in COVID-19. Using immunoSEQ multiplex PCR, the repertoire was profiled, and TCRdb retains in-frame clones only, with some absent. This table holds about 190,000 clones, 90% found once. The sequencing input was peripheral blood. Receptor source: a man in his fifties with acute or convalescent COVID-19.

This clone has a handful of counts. The CDR3 protein is CASSTPLVEQYF. Here the CDR3 DNA reads TGTGCCAGCAGTACCCCTCTAGTCGAGCAGTACTTC. The chain joins TRBV6-2 or TRBV6-3 to TRBJ2-7; D call uncertain. The CDR3 is 12 residues long. Germline V lookup: CDR1 MNHEY, CDR2 SVGEGT. V was cut by 5 bases and J by 6 bases, with 11 bases left in between.

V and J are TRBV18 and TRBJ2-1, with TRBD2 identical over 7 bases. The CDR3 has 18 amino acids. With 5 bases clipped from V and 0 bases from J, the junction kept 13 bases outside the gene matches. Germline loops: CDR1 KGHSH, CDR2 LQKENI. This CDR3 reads CASSSWTAGENSYNEQFF. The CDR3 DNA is TGTGCCAGCTCATCCTGGACGGCGGGGGAAAACTCCTACAATGAGCAGTTCTTC.

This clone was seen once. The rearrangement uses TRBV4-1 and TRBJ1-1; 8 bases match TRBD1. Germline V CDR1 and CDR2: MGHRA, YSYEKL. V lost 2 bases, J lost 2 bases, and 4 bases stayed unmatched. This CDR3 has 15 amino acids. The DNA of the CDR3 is TGCGCCAGCAGCCAACGGACAGGGCCAAACACTGAAGCTTTCTTT. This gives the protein CASSQRTGPNTEAFF.

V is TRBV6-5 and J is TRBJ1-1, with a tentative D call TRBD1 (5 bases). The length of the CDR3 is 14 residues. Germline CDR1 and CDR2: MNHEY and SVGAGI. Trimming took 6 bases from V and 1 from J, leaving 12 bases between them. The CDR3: CASSRKGSNTEAFF. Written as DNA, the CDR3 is TGTGCCAGCAGCCGGAAGGGGTCGAACACTGAAGCTTTCTTT.

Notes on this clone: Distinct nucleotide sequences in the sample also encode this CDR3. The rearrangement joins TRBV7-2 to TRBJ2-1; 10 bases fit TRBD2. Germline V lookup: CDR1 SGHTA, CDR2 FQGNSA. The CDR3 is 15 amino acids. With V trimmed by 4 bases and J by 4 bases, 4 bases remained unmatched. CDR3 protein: CASSSRTSGYNEQFF. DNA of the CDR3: TGTGCCAGCAGCTCGCGGACTAGCGGATACAATGAGCAGTTCTTC.

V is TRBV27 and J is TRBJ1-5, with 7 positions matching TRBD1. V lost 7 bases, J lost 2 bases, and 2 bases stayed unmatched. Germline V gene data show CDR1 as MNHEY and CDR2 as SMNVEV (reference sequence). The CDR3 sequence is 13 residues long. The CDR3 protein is CASKGQGNQPQHF. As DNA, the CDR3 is TGTGCCAGCAAAGGACAGGGCAATCAGCCCCAGCATTTT.

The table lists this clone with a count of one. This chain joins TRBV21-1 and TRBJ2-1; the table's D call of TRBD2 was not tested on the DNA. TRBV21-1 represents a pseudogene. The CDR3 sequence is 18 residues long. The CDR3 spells CASSKRIGLAGVYNEQFF. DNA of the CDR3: TGTGCCAGCAGCAAGCGGATAGGACTAGCGGGGGTCTACAATGAGCAGTTCTTC.

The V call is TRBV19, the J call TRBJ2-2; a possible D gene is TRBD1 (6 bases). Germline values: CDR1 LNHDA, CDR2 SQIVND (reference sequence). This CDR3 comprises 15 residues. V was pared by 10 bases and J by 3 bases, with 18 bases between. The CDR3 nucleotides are TGTGCCACCAGGCCCTGGGACAAACACACCGGGGAGCTGTTTTTT. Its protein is CATRPWDKHTGELFF.

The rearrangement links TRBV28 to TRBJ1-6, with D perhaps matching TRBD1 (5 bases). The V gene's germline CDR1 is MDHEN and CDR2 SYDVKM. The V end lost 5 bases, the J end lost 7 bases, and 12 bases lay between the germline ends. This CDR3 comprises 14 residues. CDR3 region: CASSRHTGNSPLHF. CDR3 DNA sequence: TGTGCCAGCAGTCGTCATACAGGAAATTCACCCCTCCACTTT.

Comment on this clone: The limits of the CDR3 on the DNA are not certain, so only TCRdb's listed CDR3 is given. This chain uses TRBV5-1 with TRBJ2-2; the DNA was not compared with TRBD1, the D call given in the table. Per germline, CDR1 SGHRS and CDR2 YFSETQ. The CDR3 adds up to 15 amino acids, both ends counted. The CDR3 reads CASSSGQPNTGELFF.

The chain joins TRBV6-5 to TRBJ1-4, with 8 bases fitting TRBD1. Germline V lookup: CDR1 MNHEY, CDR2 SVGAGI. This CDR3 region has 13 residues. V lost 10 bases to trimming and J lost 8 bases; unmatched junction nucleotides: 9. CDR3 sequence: CAITGGLGEKLFF. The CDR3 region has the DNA TGTGCCATTACAGGGGGGCTTGGGGAAAAACTGTTTTTT.